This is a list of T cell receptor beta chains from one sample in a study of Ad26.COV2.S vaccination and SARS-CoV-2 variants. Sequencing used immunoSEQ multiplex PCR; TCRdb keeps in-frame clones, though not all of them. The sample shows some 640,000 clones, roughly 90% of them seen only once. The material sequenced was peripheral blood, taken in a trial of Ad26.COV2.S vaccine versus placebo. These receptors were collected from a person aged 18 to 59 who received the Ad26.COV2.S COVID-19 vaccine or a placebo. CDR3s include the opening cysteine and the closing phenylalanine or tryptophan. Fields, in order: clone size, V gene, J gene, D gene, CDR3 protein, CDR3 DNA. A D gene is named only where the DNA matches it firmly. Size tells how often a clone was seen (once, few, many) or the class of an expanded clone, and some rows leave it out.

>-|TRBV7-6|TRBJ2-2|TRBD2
CASSLLTGLAGVNTGELFF
TGTGCCAGCAGCTTATTAACGGGACTAGCGGGGGTAAACACCGGGGAGCTGTTTTTT
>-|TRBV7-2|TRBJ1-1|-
CASSLVRGATEAFF
TGTGCCAGCAGCTTAGTAAGGGGGGCTACTGAAGCTTTCTTT
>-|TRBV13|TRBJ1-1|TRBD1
CASSRTGEIDTEAFF
TGTGCCAGCAGCCGGACAGGGGAAATTGACACTGAAGCTTTCTTT
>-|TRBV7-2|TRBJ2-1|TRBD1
CASSNRGPYNEQFF
TGTGCCAGCAGCAACAGGGGCCCTTACAATGAGCAGTTCTTC
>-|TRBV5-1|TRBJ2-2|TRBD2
CASSSQGTSGGPTGELFF
TGCGCCAGCAGCTCCCAAGGGACTAGCGGGGGGCCTACCGGGGAGCTGTTTTTT
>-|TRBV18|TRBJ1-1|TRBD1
CASSPLGQGATEAFF
TGTGCCAGCTCACCGCTGGGACAGGGGGCCACTGAAGCTTTCTTT
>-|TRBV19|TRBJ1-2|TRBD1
CASSIGAAGGADGYTF
TGTGCCAGTAGTATAGGGGCCGCAGGGGGCGCGGATGGCTACACCTTC
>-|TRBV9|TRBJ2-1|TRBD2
CASSVQTSGPSLEQFF
TGTGCCAGCAGCGTACAGACTAGCGGACCTTCATTGGAGCAGTTCTTC
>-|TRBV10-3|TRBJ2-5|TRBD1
CAIRSTGAETQYF
TGTGCCATCAGATCTACAGGGGCGGAGACCCAGTACTTC
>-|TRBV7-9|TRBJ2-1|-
CASSLVALAYNEQFF
TGTGCCAGCAGCTTAGTTGCGCTGGCCTACAATGAGCAGTTCTTC
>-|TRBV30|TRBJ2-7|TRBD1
CAWSFDRGLYEQYF
TGTGCCTGGAGTTTTGACAGGGGGCTTTACGAGCAGTACTTC
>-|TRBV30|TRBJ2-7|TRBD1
CACRDRGRTSYEQYF
TGTGCCTGCCGCGACAGGGGGCGAACCTCCTACGAGCAGTACTTC
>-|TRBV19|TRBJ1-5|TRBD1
CASSISGQVNQPQHF
TGTGCCAGTAGTATTTCGGGACAGGTCAATCAGCCCCAGCATTTT
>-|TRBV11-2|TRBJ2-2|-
CASSLVRTANTGELFF
TGTGCCAGCAGCTTAGTACGGACAGCGAACACCGGGGAGCTGTTTTTT
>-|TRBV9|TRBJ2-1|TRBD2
CASSPRTSGYNEQFF
TGTGCTAGCAGCCCCCGGACTAGCGGGTACAATGAGCAGTTCTTC
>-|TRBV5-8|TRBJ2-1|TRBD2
CASSSGVLAGAYNEQFF
TGTGCCAGCAGCTCCGGCGTTCTAGCGGGAGCCTACAATGAGCAGTTCTTC
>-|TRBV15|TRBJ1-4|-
CATSGRAGGLGEKLFF
TGTGCCACCAGTGGACGGGCAGGAGGCCTTGGGGAAAAACTGTTTTTT
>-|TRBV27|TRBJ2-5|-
CASSSLGTQVVREETQYF
TGTGCCAGCAGTTCCCTCGGAACCCAAGTAGTGCGCGAAGAGACCCAGTACTTC
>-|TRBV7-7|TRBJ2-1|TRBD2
CASSPGGLADSYNEQFF
TGTGCTAGCAGCCCTGGAGGACTAGCGGATTCCTACAATGAGCAGTTCTTC
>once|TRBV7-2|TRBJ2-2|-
CASSLGREELFF
TGTGCCAGCAGCTTGGGCAGAGAGGAGCTGTTTTTT
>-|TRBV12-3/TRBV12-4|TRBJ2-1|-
CASSSPPVF
TGTGCCAGCAGCTCCCCCCCGGTCTTC
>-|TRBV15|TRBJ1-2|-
CATSSDPGEGPYGYTF
TGTGCCACCAGCAGTGACCCGGGGGAGGGGCCCTATGGCTACACCTTC
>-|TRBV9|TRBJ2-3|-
CASSVATGEGPTDTQYF
TGTGCCAGCAGCGTAGCTACGGGGGAAGGACCCACAGATACGCAGTATTTT
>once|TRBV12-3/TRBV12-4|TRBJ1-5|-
CASSLQNQPQHF
TGTGCCAGCAGTCTACAGAATCAGCCCCAGCATTTT
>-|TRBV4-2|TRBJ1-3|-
CASSQGAVSGNTIYF
TGTGCCAGCAGCCAAGGTGCTGTCTCTGGAAACACCATATATTTT
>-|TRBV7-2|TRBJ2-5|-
CASTRRNTGPQETQYF
TGTGCCAGCACGAGGCGAAATACAGGCCCCCAAGAGACCCAGTACTTC
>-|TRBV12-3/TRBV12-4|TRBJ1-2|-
CASGAGHYGYTF
TGTGCCAGCGGAGCAGGGCACTATGGCTACACCTTC
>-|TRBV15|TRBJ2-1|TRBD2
CATSRPGFSGGAPSYNEQFF
TGTGCCACCAGCAGACCGGGGTTTAGCGGGGGGGCCCCTTCCTACAATGAGCAGTTCTTC
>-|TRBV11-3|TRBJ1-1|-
CASSTVSGTEAFF
TGTGCCAGCAGTACCGTCTCGGGCACTGAAGCTTTCTTT
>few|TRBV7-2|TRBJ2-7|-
CASSLRNRDEQYF
TGTGCCAGCAGCTTACGAAACAGGGACGAGCAGTACTTC
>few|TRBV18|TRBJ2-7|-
CASSPGSNYEQYF
TGTGCCAGCTCACCGGGCAGTAACTACGAGCAGTACTTC
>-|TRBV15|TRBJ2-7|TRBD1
CATSRDLGTGAYEQYF
TGTGCCACCAGCAGAGATCTGGGGACAGGGGCCTACGAGCAGTACTTC
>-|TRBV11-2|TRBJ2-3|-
CASSPQPTDTQYF
TGTGCCAGCAGCCCCCAACCCACAGATACGCAGTATTTT
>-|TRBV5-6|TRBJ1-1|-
CASTIQGSLMTEAFF
TGTGCCAGCACTATCCAGGGGTCCCTTATGACTGAAGCTTTCTTT
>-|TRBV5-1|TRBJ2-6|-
CASSLGTFSGANVLTF
TGCGCCAGCAGCTTGGGGACATTCTCTGGGGCCAACGTCCTGACTTTC
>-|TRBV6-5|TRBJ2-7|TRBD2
CASSMTSGNVREQYF
TGTGCCAGCAGTATGACTAGCGGGAACGTACGGGAGCAGTACTTC
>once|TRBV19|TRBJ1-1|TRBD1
CASSIDPHRGQGVPEAFF
TGTGCCAGTAGTATAGATCCCCATCGGGGACAGGGAGTCCCTGAAGCTTTCTTT
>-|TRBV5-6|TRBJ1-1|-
CASSVNTEAFF
TGTGCCAGCAGTGTGAACACTGAAGCTTTCTTT
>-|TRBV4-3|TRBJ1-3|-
CASSQDWGDTIYF
TGCGCCAGCAGCCAAGATTGGGGGGATACCATATATTTT
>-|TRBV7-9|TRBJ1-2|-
CASSGEGEDGYTF
TGTGCCAGCAGCGGGGAGGGCGAGGATGGCTACACCTTC
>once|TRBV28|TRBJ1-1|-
CASSLSAEAFF
TGTGCCAGCAGTTTATCGGCTGAAGCTTTCTTT
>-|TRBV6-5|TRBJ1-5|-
CATSWPWTADQPQHF
TGTGCCACCTCCTGGCCCTGGACGGCTGATCAGCCCCAGCATTTT
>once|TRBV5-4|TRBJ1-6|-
CASSPTGRGSPLHF
TGTGCCAGCAGCCCGACTGGCAGGGGATCACCCCTCCACTTT
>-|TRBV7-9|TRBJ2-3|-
CASSFRTNTDTQYF
TGTGCCAGCAGCTTCAGGACCAACACAGATACGCAGTATTTT
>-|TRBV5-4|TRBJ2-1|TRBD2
CATAWGGPTYNEQFF
TGTGCCACCGCCTGGGGGGGACCTACCTACAATGAGCAGTTCTTC
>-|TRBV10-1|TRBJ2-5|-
CASSAGPYQETQYF
TGCGCCAGCAGTGCAGGGCCCTACCAAGAGACCCAGTACTTC
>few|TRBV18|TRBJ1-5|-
CASSRGDSNQPQHF
TGTGCCAGCTCACGCGGGGATAGCAATCAGCCCCAGCATTTT
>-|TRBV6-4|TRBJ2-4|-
CASSLQGGDIQYF
TGTGCCAGCAGTTTACAGGGTGGGGACATTCAGTACTTC
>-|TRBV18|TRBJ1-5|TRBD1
CASSPGTGDQPQHF
TGTGCCAGCTCGCCCGGGACAGGGGATCAGCCCCAGCATTTT
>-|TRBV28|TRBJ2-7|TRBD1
CASHPGGHSYEQYF
TGTGCCAGCCATCCAGGGGGACACTCCTACGAGCAGTACTTC
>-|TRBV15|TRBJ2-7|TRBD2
CATSRDPPLAGAGEQYF
TGTGCCACCAGCAGAGATCCCCCCCTAGCGGGAGCCGGTGAGCAGTACTTC
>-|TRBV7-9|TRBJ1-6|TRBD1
CASSLRYKRGTGLNSPLHF
TGTGCCAGCAGCTTAAGGTACAAGAGAGGGACAGGACTTAATTCACCCCTCCACTTT
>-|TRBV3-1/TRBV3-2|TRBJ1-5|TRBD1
CASRQGTGHWRACQPQHF
TGTGCCAGCAGGCAAGGGACAGGACATTGGAGGGCCTGTCAGCCCCAGCATTTT
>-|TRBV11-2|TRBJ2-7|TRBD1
CASSTDRGRNEQYF
TGTGCCAGCAGCACAGACAGGGGGCGGAACGAGCAGTACTTC
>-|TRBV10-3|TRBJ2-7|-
CAISGTGGAYEQYF
TGTGCCATCAGTGGGACCGGGGGCGCCTACGAGCAGTACTTC
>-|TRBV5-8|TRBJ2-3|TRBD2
CASSKLAGGPPDTQYF
TGTGCCAGCAGCAAACTAGCGGGGGGGCCCCCAGATACGCAGTATTTT